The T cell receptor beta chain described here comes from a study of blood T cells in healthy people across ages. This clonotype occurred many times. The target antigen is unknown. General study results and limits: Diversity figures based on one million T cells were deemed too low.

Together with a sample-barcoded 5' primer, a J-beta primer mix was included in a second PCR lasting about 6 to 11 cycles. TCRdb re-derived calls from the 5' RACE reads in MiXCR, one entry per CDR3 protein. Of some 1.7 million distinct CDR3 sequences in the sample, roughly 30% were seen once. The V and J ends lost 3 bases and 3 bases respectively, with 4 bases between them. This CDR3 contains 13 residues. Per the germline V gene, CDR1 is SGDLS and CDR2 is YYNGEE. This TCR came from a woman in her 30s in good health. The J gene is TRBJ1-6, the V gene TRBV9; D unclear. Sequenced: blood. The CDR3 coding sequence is TGTGCCAGCAGCGCACGCTATAATTCACCCCTCCACTTT. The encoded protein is CASSARYNSPLHF.